The clone carrying this T cell receptor (beta chain) was seen only a few times. Its antigen is currently unknown. The 5'RACE template-switching step produced TCR cDNA and added a universal primer site and UMIs. TCRdb used MiXCR to reprocess the 5' RACE reads, holding one entry per CDR3 protein. This table holds a few hundred thousand distinct CDR3 sequences, approximately 12% found once. The CDR3 is made up of 14 amino acids. CDR1 is MGHDK and CDR2 is SYGVNS in the germline V gene. V dropped 6 bases and J dropped 7; count of bases not matched to a gene: 9. This sample is drawn from a study of T cells after yellow fever vaccination. Study background: Fractions containing few cells were prepared with SMART-Seq v4 Ultra Low Input.

General study results and limits: Post-booster repertoires contained most primary-vaccination clones again (roughly 97% CD4, 85% to 90% CD8).

This clonotype was obtained from a man aged 25-45 years who received the YFV17D yellow fever vaccine. This specimen was CD4+ T cells sorted from PBMCs, taken 45 days after the yellow fever booster vaccination. V and J are TRBV25-1 and TRBJ2-1; 7 bases are a match to TRBD2. CDR3 loop: CASSGRESTNEQFF. CDR3 in DNA: TGTGCCAGCAGCGGGCGGGAGAGTACTAATGAGCAGTTCTTC.